These T cell receptor beta chains were read from a single sample in a study of PD-1 blockade in classical Hodgkin lymphoma. Generated by immunoSEQ multiplex PCR, the TCRdb table keeps only in-frame clones and is missing some. The table lists about 25,000 clones, 80% of them singletons. The sequences come from peripheral blood mononuclear cells (PBMCs), collected at baseline. The receptor set was obtained from a human donor with classical Hodgkin lymphoma. Each CDR3 is given with its conserved first and last residue. Each record gives: D gene, V gene, J gene, clone size, CDR3 DNA, CDR3 protein. A D gene is named only where the DNA matches it firmly. A row's size may be missing; if present it is once, few, many or a size class.

>-|TRBV27|TRBJ2-3|once
TGTGCTACCCCCCTTGGGGACACAGATACGCAGTATTTT
CATPLGDTDTQYF
>TRBD1|TRBV9|TRBJ1-1|once
TGTGCCAGCAGCCCCCAGACAGGGGCCCAGGGCACTGAAGCTTTCTTT
CASSPQTGAQGTEAFF
>-|TRBV18|TRBJ1-3|-
TGTGCCAGCTCACCATCCACCTCTGGAAACACCATATATTTT
CASSPSTSGNTIYF
>TRBD1|TRBV2|TRBJ2-2|-
TGTGCCAGCAGTGTGGACAGGGTGAGGGAGCTGTTTTTT
CASSVDRVRELFF
>TRBD1|TRBV5-4|TRBJ1-1|-
TGTGCCAGCAGCTTACCCCCGGGACAGGGGACTTGGGACACTGAAGCTTTCTTT
CASSLPPGQGTWDTEAFF
>-|TRBV7-2|TRBJ2-7|-
TGTGCCAGCAGCTTAGAGGTAGGGATGACCTACGAGCAGTACTTC
CASSLEVGMTYEQYF
>TRBD1|TRBV28|TRBJ1-3|-
TGTGCCAGCCGCGGAGTTACCGGGACAGCTGGAAACACCATATATTTT
CASRGVTGTAGNTIYF
>-|TRBV4-3|TRBJ1-5|-
TGCGCCAGCAGCCTCAGGACCGGTAATCAGCCCCAGCATTTT
CASSLRTGNQPQHF
>-|TRBV4-3|TRBJ2-7|few
TGCGCCAGCAGCCAAGAAAGGTGGGGGACACCCTACGAGCAGTACTTC
CASSQERWGTPYEQYF
>-|TRBV7-8|TRBJ2-5|-
TGTGCCAGCAGCTCCGAAGAGACCCAGTACTTC
CASSSEETQYF